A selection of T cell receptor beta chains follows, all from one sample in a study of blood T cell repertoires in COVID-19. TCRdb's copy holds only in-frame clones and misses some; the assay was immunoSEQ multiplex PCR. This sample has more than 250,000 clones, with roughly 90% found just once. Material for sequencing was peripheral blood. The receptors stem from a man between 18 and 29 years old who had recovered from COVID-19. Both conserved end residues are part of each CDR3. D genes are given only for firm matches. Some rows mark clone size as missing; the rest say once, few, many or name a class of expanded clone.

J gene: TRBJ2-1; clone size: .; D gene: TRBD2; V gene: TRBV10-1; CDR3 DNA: TGCGCCAGCAGTGAGTCGACTAGCCGGTATAGATACAATGAGCAGTTCTTC; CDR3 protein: CASSESTSRYRYNEQFF
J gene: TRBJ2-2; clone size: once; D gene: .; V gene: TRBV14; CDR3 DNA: TGTGCCAGCAGCCAGACACTTACCGGGGAGCTGTTTTTT; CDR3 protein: CASSQTLTGELFF
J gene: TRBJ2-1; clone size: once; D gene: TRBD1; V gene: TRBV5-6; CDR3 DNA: TGTGCCAGCAGCCGACACAGGGGTGAGCAGTTCTTC; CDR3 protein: CASSRHRGEQFF
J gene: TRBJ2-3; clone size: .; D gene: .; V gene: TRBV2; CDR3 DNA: TGTGCCAGCGAGGGCTGGCAGGACCTACCTTACACAGATACGCAGTATTTT; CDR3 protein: CASEGWQDLPYTDTQYF
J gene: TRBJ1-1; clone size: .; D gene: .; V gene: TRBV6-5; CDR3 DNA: TGTGCCAGCAGGAGGGACATACCGAACACTGAAGCTTTCTTT; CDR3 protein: CASRRDIPNTEAFF
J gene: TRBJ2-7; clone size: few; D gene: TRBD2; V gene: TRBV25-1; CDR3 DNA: TGTGCCAGCAGCCCAACGGCGAGCGGGAGAGACGAGCAGTACTTC; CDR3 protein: CASSPTASGRDEQYF
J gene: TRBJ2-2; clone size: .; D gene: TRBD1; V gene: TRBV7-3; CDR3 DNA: TGTGCCAGCAGCTTATTCCGGACAGGGGGGAACACCGGGGAGCTGTTTTTT; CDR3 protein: CASSLFRTGGNTGELFF
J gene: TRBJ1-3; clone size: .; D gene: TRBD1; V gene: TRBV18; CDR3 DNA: TGTGCCAGCTCACCCATACGTCCGGGACAGAACTCTGGAAACACCATATATTTT; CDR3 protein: CASSPIRPGQNSGNTIYF
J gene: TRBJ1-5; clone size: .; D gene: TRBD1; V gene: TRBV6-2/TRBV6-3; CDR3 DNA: TGTGCCAGCAGTTTGGTAACCGGGACAGGGAGTGCTCATAGCAATCAGCCCCAGCATTTT; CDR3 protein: CASSLVTGTGSAHSNQPQHF
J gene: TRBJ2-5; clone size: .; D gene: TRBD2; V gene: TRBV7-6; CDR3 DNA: TGTGCCAGCACCCCGGGGGGACTAGCGGGAGCGGGGGAGACCCAGTACTTC; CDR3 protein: CASTPGGLAGAGETQYF
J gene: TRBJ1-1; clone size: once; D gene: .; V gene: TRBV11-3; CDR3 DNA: TGTGCCAGCAGCTCCAATACAGGGAACACTGAAGCTTTCTTT; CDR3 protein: CASSSNTGNTEAFF
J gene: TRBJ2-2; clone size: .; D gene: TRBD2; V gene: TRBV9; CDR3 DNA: TGTGCCAGCAGCGTAGAACTAGCGGGGGCCCCGGGGACGGTCGGGGAGCTGTTTTTT; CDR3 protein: CASSVELAGAPGTVGELFF
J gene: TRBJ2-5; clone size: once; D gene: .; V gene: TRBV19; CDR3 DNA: TGTGCCAGTAGTACGACATACCTCACAGAGACCCAGTACTTC; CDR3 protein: CASSTTYLTETQYF
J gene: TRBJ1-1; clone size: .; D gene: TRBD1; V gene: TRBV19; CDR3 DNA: TGTGCCAGTAGTCCACAGGGGGATGCTGTTTGGACTGAAGCTTTCTTT; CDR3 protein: CASSPQGDAVWTEAFF
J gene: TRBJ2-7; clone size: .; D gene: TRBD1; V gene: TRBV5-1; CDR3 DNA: TGCGCCAGCACTCTCGGAGGACAGGGCTACGAGCAGTACTTC; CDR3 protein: CASTLGGQGYEQYF
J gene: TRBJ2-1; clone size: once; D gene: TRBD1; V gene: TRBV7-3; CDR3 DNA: TGTGCCAGCAGCCCTGACAGGGCATACAATGAGCAGTTCTTC; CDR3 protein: CASSPDRAYNEQFF
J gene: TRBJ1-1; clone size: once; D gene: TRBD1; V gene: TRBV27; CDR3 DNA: TGTGCCAGCAGTTTATCATGGGACAGTAACACTGAAGCTTTCTTT; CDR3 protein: CASSLSWDSNTEAFF
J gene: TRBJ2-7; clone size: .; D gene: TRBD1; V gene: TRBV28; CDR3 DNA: TGTGCCAGCAGCTCCTGGAGACAGGGAAACTACGAGCAGTACTTC; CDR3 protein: CASSSWRQGNYEQYF
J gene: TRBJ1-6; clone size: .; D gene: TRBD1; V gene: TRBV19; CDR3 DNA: TGTGCCAGTAGCGGGACAGGGGAGGTGTTCCACTTT; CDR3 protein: CASSGTGEVFHF
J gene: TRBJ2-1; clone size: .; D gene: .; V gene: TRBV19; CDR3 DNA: TGTGCCAGTAATCGGGGAGTGTCTTACAATGAGCAGTTCTTC; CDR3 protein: CASNRGVSYNEQFF
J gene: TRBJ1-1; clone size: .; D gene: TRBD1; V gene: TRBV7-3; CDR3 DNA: TGTGCCAGCAGCCCCGGGACAGGTCATACTGAAGCTTTCTTT; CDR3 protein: CASSPGTGHTEAFF
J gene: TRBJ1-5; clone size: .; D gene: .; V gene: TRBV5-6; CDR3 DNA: TGTGCCAGCAGCTTACTGTGGACAGCATATAGCAATCAGCCCCAGCATTTT; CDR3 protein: CASSLLWTAYSNQPQHF
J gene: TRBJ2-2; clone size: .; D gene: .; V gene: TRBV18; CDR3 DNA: TGTGCCAGCGAACCGGGTCAGTGGGCGAACACCGGGGAGCTGTTTTTT; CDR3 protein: CASEPGQWANTGELFF
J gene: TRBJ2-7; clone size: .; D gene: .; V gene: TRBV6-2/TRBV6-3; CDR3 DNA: TGTGCCAGCAGTCTCCAGGGGAGAATCTACGAGCAGTACTTC; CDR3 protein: CASSLQGRIYEQYF
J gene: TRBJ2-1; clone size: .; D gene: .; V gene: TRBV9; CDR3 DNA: TGTGCCAGCAGCACCCCGACGGGGGTAAACAATGAGCAGTTCTTC; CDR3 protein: CASSTPTGVNNEQFF
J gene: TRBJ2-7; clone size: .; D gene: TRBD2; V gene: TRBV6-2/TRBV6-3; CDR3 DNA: TGTGCCAGCAGTTACCCCCGGGAGGGACGATACGAGCAGTACTTC; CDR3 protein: CASSYPREGRYEQYF
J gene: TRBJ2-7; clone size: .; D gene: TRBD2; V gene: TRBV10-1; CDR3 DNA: TGCGCCAGCAGTGAGTCGTTGACTAGCGGCGAGCAGTACTTC; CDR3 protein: CASSESLTSGEQYF
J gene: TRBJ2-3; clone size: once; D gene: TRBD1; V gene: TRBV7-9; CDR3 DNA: TGTGCCAGCGGGGGGGACAGGGACTGGTCGGGTCTCACAGATACGCAGTATTTT; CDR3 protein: CASGGDRDWSGLTDTQYF
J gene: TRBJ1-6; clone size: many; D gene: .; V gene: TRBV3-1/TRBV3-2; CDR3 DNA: TGTGCCAGCAGCCAAGACGGAGAGGATTTCTATAATTCACCCCTCCACTTT; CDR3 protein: CASSQDGEDFYNSPLHF
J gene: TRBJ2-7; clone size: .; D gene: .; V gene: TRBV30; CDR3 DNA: TGTGCCTGGAGTATCGGGGACGAGCAGTACTTC; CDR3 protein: CAWSIGDEQYF
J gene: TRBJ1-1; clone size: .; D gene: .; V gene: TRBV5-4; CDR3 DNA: TGTGCCAGCATTAGTCCAGGGGCCGGCACTGAAGCTTTCTTT; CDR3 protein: CASISPGAGTEAFF
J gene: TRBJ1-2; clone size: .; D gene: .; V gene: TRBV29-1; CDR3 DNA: TGCAGCGTTGTATCGGGTGGCTACACCTTC; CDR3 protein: CSVVSGGYTF
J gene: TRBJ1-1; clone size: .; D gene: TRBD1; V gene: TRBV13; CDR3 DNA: TGTGCCAGCAGCCCGAGACAGGGTTTGAACACTGAAGCTTTCTTT; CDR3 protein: CASSPRQGLNTEAFF